This T cell receptor (beta chain) was retrieved from a study of blood T cells in healthy people across ages. General observations from the study: PBMCs were not sorted, which prevented a conclusive comparison of naive versus antigen-experienced cells. For the donors, CMV status was unknown and possibly confounded expanded clonotype changes.

Alongside a J-beta primer mix, a sample-barcoded 5' primer served in a second PCR lasting roughly 6 to 11 cycles. With 12 random nucleotides, a template-switch adaptor tagged each individual cDNA molecule. TCRdb re-derived calls from the 5' RACE reads in MiXCR, one entry per CDR3 protein. The sample carries 590,000 or so distinct CDR3 sequences, about 30% recorded once. V dropped 3 bases and J dropped 8; count of bases not matched to a gene: 7. The CDR3 sequence is 14 residues long. Germline loops: CDR1 GTSNPN, CDR2 SVGIG (reference sequence). This clonotype was found a few times. Its antigen is unidentified. Isolation per sample recovered at least 7 million PBMCs.

The sample consisted of blood. The V and J genes are TRBV30 and TRBJ1-4; 9 positions agree with TRBD1. The TCR was taken from an elderly woman in good health. The chain's CDR3 is CAWRGTGLGEKLFF. In nucleotides, the CDR3 is TGTGCCTGGAGGGGGACAGGGCTAGGCGAAAAACTGTTTTTT.